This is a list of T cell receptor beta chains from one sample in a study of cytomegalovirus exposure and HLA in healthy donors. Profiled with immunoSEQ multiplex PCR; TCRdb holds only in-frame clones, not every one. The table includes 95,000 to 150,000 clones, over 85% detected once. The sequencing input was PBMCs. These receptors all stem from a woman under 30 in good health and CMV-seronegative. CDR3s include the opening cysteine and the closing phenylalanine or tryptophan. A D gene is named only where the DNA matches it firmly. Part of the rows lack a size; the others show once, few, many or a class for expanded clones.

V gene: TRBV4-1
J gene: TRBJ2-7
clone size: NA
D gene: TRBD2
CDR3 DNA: TGCGCCAGCAGCCTACTAGCGGGAGGTCGGTACGAGCAGTACTTC
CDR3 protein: CASSLLAGGRYEQYF

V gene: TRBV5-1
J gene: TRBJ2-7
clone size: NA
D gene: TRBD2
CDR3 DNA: TGCGCCAGCAGCTTGACGGGGGGGCCGCGGGAGCAGTACTTC
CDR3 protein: CASSLTGGPREQYF

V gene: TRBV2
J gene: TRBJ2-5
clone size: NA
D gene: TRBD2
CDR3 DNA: TGTGCCAGCAGAGGACTAGCGGGGGGGCAAGAGACCCAGTACTTC
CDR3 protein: CASRGLAGGQETQYF

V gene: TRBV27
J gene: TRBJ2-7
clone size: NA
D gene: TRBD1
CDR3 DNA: TGTGCCAGCAGTACTTGGGGACAGGGGAGGCAGTACTTC
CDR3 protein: CASSTWGQGRQYF

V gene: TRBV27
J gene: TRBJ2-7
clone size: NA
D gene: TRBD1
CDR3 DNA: TGTGCCAGCAGTTACTTACTGACAGGGGGCAAGAACGAGCAGTACTTC
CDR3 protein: CASSYLLTGGKNEQYF

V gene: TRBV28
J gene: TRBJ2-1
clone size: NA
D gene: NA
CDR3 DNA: TGTGCCAGCAGTTTTAGCCCGTACAATGAGCAGTTCTTC
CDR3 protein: CASSFSPYNEQFF

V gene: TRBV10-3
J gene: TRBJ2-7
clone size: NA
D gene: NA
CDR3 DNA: TGTGCCATCAGTGAGTCGACAGGCCAGGGCTACGAGCAGTACTTC
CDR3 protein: CAISESTGQGYEQYF

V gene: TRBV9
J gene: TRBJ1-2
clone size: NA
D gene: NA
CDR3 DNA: TGTGCCAGCAGCGTAGGTAGCACCACCAGCTATGGCTACACCTTC
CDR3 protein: CASSVGSTTSYGYTF

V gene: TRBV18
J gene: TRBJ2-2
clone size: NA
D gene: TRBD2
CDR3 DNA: TGTGCCAGCTCACCACCGAAGCGGGAATTCGGGGAGCTGTTTTTT
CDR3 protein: CASSPPKREFGELFF

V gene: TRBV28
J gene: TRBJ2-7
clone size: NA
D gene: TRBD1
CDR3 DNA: TGTGCCAGCAGGGACAGGGGAGGTCCTCTGTTC
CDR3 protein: CASRDRGGPLF

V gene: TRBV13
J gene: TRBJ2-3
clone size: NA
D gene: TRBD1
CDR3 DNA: TGTGCCAGCAGTCTCCGACCGGGACAGGGGGCGAAATTTTTCGATACGCAGTATTTT
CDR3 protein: CASSLRPGQGAKFFDTQYF

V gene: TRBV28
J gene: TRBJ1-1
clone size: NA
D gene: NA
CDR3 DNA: TGTGCCAGTAAGACAGTAAACACTGAAGCTTTCTTT
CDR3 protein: CASKTVNTEAFF

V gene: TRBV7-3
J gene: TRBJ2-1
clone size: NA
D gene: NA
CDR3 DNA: TGTGCCAGCAGCGTCACCGCCGAGGGATATGAGCAGTTCTTC
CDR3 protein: CASSVTAEGYEQFF

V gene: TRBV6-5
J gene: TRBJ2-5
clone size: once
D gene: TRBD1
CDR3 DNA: TGTGCCAGCAGTTACTCCGCAGGGGGCATGAAGACCCAGTACTTC
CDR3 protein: CASSYSAGGMKTQYF

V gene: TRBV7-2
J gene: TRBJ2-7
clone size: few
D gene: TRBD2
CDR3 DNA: TGTGCCAGCAGCCGTCGGGCGGGAGGGAGCTCCTACGAGCAGTACTTC
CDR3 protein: CASSRRAGGSSYEQYF

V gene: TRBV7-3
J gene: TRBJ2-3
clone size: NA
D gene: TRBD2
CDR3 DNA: TGTGCCAGCAGCTTGGTAGCGGGAGGTGGAGATACGCAGTATTTT
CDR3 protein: CASSLVAGGGDTQYF

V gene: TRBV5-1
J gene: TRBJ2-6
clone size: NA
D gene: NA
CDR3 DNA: TGCGCCAGCAGCTTGGGCGGGGCGGTCTCTGGGGCCAACGTCCTGACTTTC
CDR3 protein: CASSLGGAVSGANVLTF

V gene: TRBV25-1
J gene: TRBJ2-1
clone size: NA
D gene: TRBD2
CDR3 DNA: TGTGCCAGCAGTCCACGGACTAGCGGGAGAAATGAGCAGTTCTTC
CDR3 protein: CASSPRTSGRNEQFF

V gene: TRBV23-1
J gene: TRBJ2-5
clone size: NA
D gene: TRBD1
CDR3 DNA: TGCGCCAGCAGTCAAGGGGACAGAAGAATGGGGACCCAGTACTTC
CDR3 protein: CASSQGDRRMGTQYF

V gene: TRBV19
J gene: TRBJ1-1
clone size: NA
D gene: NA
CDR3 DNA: TGTGCCAGTAGTTCAGGGAATGCGGTGAACACTGAAGCTTTCTTT
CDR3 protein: CASSSGNAVNTEAFF

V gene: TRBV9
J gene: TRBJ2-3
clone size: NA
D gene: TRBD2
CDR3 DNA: TGTGCCAGCAGCGTAGGACTAGCGATGACGAATACGCAGTATTTT
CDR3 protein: CASSVGLAMTNTQYF

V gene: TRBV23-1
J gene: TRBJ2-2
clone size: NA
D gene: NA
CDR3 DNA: TGCGCCAGCAGTCAGCAGGCAGAGAAACAAACGAACACCGGGGAGCTGTTTTTT
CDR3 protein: CASSQQAEKQTNTGELFF

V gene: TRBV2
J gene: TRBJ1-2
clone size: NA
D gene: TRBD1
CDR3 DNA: TGTGCCAGCAGACTGACAGGGAACTATGGCTACACCTTC
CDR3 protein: CASRLTGNYGYTF

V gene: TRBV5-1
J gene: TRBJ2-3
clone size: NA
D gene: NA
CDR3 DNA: TGCGCCAGCAGCTCCGGAGGCACGCGGGATACGCAGTATTTT
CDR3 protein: CASSSGGTRDTQYF

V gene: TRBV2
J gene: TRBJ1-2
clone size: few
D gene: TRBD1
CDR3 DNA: TGTGCCAGCGCCCAAGACAGGGGCGGGTTGTATAGCTACACCTTC
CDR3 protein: CASAQDRGGLYSYTF

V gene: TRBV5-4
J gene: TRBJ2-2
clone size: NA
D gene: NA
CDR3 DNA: TGTGCCAGCAGCTTGGGACTAGGGAGCACCGGGGAGCTGTTTTTT
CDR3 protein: CASSLGLGSTGELFF

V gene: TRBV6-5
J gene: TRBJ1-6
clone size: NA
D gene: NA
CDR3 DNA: TGTGCCAGCAGTTACTCAGGGGTAGTTTCACCCCTCCACTTT
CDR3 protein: CASSYSGVVSPLHF

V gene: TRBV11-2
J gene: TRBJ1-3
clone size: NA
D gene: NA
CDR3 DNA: TGTGCCAGCAGCTTAGAAAGAGGGGGAAACACCATATATTTT
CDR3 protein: CASSLERGGNTIYF

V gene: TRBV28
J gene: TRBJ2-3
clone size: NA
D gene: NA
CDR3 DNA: TGTGCCAGCAGTTTGTCTCAGGGGACAGATACGCAGTATTTT
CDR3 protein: CASSLSQGTDTQYF

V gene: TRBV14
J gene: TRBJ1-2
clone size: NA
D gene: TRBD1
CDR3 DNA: TGTGCCAGCAGCCGCGACAGGGTTCATGGCTACACCTTC
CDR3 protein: CASSRDRVHGYTF

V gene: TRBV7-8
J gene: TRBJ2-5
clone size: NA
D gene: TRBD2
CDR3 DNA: TGTGCCAGGACCCAGAGGCTAGCGGGGAAGACCCAGTACTTC
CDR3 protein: CARTQRLAGKTQYF

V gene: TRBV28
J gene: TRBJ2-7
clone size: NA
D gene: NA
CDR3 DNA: TGTGCCAGCTCCGAATTGTCGAGTCGGTTCTACGAGCAGTACTTC
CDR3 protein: CASSELSSRFYEQYF

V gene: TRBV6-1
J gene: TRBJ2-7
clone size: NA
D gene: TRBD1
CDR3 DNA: TGTGCCAGTGGACAGGGGGCGGGCGAGCAGTACTTC
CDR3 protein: CASGQGAGEQYF

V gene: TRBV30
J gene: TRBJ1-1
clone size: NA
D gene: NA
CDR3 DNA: TGTGCCTGGAGTATCTCAGGGGCTGAAGCTTTCTTT
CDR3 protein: CAWSISGAEAFF

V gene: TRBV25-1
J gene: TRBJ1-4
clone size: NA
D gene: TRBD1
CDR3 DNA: TGTGCCAGCAGTGACCTACAGGGGATGGCTGAAAAACTGTTTTTT
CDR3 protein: CASSDLQGMAEKLFF

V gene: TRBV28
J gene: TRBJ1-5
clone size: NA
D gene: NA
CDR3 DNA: TGTGCCAGCGCCCCCGGGACACTAAATCAGCCCCAGCATTTT
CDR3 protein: CASAPGTLNQPQHF

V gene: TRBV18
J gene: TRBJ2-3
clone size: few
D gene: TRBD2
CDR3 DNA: TGTGCCAGCTCACCACGAGCGGGGCCGGAGGATACGCAGTATTTT
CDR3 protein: CASSPRAGPEDTQYF

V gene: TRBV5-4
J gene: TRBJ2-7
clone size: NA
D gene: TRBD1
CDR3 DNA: TGTGCCAGCAGCACCCGGGACAGTACTTACGAGCAGTACTTC
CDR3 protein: CASSTRDSTYEQYF

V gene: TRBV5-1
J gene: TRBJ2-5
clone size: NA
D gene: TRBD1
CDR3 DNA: TGCGCCAGCAGCTGGGGACAGGACCAAGAGACCCAGTACTTC
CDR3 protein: CASSWGQDQETQYF

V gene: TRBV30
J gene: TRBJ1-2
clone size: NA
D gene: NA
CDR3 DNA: TGTGCCTGGAGTCAACATTCGGGTAGGGGCAATGATGGCTACACCTTC
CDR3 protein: CAWSQHSGRGNDGYTF